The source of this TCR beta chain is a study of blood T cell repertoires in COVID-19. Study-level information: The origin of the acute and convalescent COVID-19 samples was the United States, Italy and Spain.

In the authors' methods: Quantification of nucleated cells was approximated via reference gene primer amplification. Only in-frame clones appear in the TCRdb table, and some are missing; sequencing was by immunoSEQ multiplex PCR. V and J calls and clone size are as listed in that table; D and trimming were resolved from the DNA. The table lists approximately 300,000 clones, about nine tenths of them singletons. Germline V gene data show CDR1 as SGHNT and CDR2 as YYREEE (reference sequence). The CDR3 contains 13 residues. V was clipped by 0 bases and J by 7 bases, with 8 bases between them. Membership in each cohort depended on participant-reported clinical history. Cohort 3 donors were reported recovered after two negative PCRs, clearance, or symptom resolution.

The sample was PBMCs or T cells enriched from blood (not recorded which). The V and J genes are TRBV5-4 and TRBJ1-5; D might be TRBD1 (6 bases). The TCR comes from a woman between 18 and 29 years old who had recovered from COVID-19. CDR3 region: CASSLGGHQPQHF. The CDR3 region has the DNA TGTGCCAGCAGCTTGGGGGGGCACCAGCCCCAGCATTTT.